This passage covers 14 T cell receptor beta chains from one sample sequenced in a study of cytomegalovirus exposure and HLA in healthy donors. Vbeta (60) and Jbeta (13) primers were used in the PCR. Profiling relied on immunoSEQ multiplex PCR, and the TCRdb table lists in-frame clones only, not all of them. The sample has 130,000 to 150,000 clones; around 80% are singletons. The specimen was PBMCs. All receptors come from a female donor in good health and CMV-seronegative.

The chain joins TRBV7-2 to TRBJ2-5; D may be TRBD1 (6 bases). V was trimmed by 6 bases and J by 6 bases, leaving 14 bases between them. CDR3 size: 13 residues. The germline CDR1 and CDR2 sequences are SGHTA and FQGNSA. The CDR3 DNA is TGTGCCAGCAGACCTGGACAGTATCAGACCCAGTACTTC. The encoded protein is CASRPGQYQTQYF. The entire variable domain, with the rest obtained from reference TRBV7-2 and TRBJ2-5, is as follows: GAGVSQSPSNKVTEKGKDVELRCDPISGHTALYWYRQSLGQGLEFLIYFQGNSAPDKSGLPSDRFSAERTGGSVSTLTIQRTQQEDSAVYLCASRPGQYQTQYFGPGTRLLVL.

CDR3 in DNA: TGTGCCAGCAGTTCCTTAGACAGGGTCCAGGACTATGGCTACACCTTC. This encodes CASSSLDRVQDYGYTF. The gene calls are TRBV6-5 and TRBJ1-2; 7 nucleotides match TRBD1. This CDR3 comprises 16 residues. Germline V lookup: CDR1 MNHEY, CDR2 SVGAGI. J gave up 3 bases and V 4 bases, and 11 bases lay outside the gene matches.

V is TRBV30 and J is TRBJ1-5; TRBD1 matches at 10 bases. The V segment lost 2 bases and the J segment 2 bases; nucleotides outside the gene matches: 3. The CDR3 has 15 amino acids. Germline values: CDR1 GTSNPN, CDR2 SVGIG (reference sequence). CDR3 sequence (DNA): TGTGCCTGGAGTAGGACAGGGGGACGCAATCAGCCCCAGCATTTT. This sequence encodes CAWSRTGGRNQPQHF.

The chain has TRBV30 and TRBJ1-2, with no clear D. The CDR3 loop spans 12 amino acids. Looked up from germline, CDR1 is GTSNPN and CDR2 is SVGIG (reference sequence). V shed 6 bases and J shed 1 base, with 9 bases lying between them. In DNA, the CDR3 is TGTGCCTGCCGTTCAGATAACTATGGCTACACCTTC. Encoded protein: CACRSDNYGYTF.

The V and J genes are TRBV29-1 and TRBJ1-1; D gene unclear. Trimming cost V 4 bases and J 2 bases, with 8 bases left between them. Germline assignment: CDR1 SQVTM and CDR2 ANQGSEA. There are 12 residues in the CDR3. The CDR3 reads CSVGQDNTEAFF. CDR3 DNA sequence: TGCAGCGTTGGTCAGGATAACACTGAAGCTTTCTTT.

The genes are TRBV19 and TRBJ1-2; D call uncertain. The CDR3 extends over 15 amino acids. Germline CDR1 is LNHDA and CDR2 is SQIVND (reference sequence). Between the trimmed V and J ends, which lost 0 bases and 4 bases, there was a span of 12 bases. In nucleotides, the CDR3 is TGTGCCAGTAGTATAGACTCAGCGGCCCCCTATGGCTACACCTTC. Protein: CASSIDSAAPYGYTF.

This clone rates as medium-sized (0.01 to 0.1%). DNA of the CDR3: TGTGCCAGCAGTGATGGAGTTTCTGGAAACACCATATATTTT. Its protein is CASSDGVSGNTIYF. This chain connects TRBV6-1 to TRBJ1-3; D is undetermined. Germline-derived CDR1 and CDR2 are MNHNS and SASEGT. The length of the CDR3 is 14 residues. Trimming cost V 3 bases and J 1 base, with 7 bases left between them.

This clone is a singleton in its sample. The chain has TRBV28 and TRBJ1-1, with D unclear. The germline V and J ends were trimmed by 3 bases and 5 bases, with 13 bases remaining between them. CDR3 length: 14 amino acids. Germline CDR1 is MDHEN and CDR2 is SYDVKM. The CDR3: CASSFLGPKTEAFF. DNA for the CDR3: TGTGCCAGCAGTTTCTTGGGCCCCAAGACTGAAGCTTTCTTT.

The CDR3 bases are TGTGCCAGCAGTGGCCAATCGACTAATGAAAAACTGTTTTTT. This translates into CASSGQSTNEKLFF. The rearrangement links TRBV28 to TRBJ1-4, with D uncertain. The length of the CDR3 is 14 residues. Trimming cost V 5 bases and J 2 bases, with 9 bases left between them. Germline CDR1 reads MDHEN; CDR2 reads SYDVKM.

This clone was counted a single time. The rearrangement links TRBV19 to TRBJ2-2; 8 nucleotides align to TRBD1. Germline values: CDR1 LNHDA, CDR2 SQIVND (reference sequence). The CDR3 consists of 16 residues. Trimming cost V 9 bases and J 1 base; bases outside gene matches: 10. The CDR3 coding sequence is TGTGCCAGCCGAAACATAGGGACAGGGAACACCGGGGAGCTGTTTTTT. It encodes CASRNIGTGNTGELFF.

Here the CDR3 reads CAWSVRSGPMNTEAFF. In DNA form, the CDR3 reads TGTGCCTGGAGTGTACGGTCAGGCCCCATGAACACTGAAGCTTTCTTT. The J gene is TRBJ1-1, the V gene TRBV30, with unresolved D. The CDR3 has 16 amino acids. Per germline, CDR1 GTSNPN and CDR2 SVGIG (reference sequence). V lost 0 bases and J 0 bases, leaving 14 bases between the germline ends.

The chain recombines TRBV28 with TRBJ2-3; 10 bases map to TRBD2. This CDR3 spans 18 amino acids. The junction had 16 bases not matched to a gene; V was cut back by 5 bases and J by 5 bases. Per the germline V gene, CDR1 is MDHEN and CDR2 is SYDVKM. The CDR3 region has the DNA TGTGCCAGCAGTCCTCCCGCTAGCGGGAGAAGGTTGAAAGATACGCAGTATTTT. Encoded protein: CASSPPASGRRLKDTQYF.

This chain joins TRBV27 and TRBJ1-2; 8 bases are shared with TRBD1. Trimming took 2 bases from V and 4 from J; bases not matched to a gene: 12. The germline CDR1 and CDR2 sequences are MNHEY and SMNVEV (reference sequence). This CDR3 has 17 amino acids. For the CDR3, the DNA is TGTGCCAGCAGTTTACGCCGAAACCGCGGACAGGGCTATGGCTACACCTTC. Translation: CASSLRRNRGQGYGYTF.

The chain combines TRBV7-2 with TRBJ1-2; a weak D match, TRBD1 (6 bases). V was clipped by 4 bases and J by 4 bases, with 10 bases between them. Germline V gene data show CDR1 as SGHTA and CDR2 as FQGNSA. This CDR3 region has 13 residues. CDR3 coding DNA: TGTGCCAGCAGCTACCGGGACATCTATGGCTACACCTTC. It specifies CASSYRDIYGYTF. The variable domain in full, with the rest retrieved from reference TRBV7-2 and TRBJ1-2, is GAGVSQSPSNKVTEKGKDVELRCDPISGHTALYWYRQSLGQGLEFLIYFQGNSAPDKSGLPSDRFSAERTGGSVSTLTIQRTQQEDSAVYLCASSYRDIYGYTFGSGTRLTVV.